Sequencing of this T cell receptor (beta chain) was carried out in a study of Graves' ophthalmopathy and Graves' hyperthyroidism. Study-level information: Researchers obtained peripheral blood at initial diagnosis, before any treatment had begun.

CDR1 and CDR2 (germline): SEHNR, FQNEAQ (reference sequence). V was pared by 11 bases and J by 11 bases, with 21 bases between. There are 12 residues in the CDR3. Scientists amplified the TCR beta CDR3 regions from RNA transcripts. HTBI-primed first-round RT-PCR preceded second-round multiplex PCR. TCRdb re-called the multiplex PCR reads through MiXCR, storing one row per CDR3 protein. The table shows almost 750,000 distinct CDR3 sequences, with roughly two fifths occurring only once. This receptor was obtained from an adult man with Graves' ophthalmopathy. The sequenced sample was peripheral blood. This chain links TRBV7-9 with TRBJ1-1; D uncertain. The CDR3 spells CAWNQEGGLAFF. The DNA for the CDR3 is TGTGCCTGGAACCAGGAAGGAGGGCTCGCTTTCTTT. Drawing the rest from reference TRBV7-9 and TRBJ1-1, the complete variable domain is DTGVSQNPRHKITKRGQNVTFRCDPISEHNRLYWYRQTLGQGPEFLTYFQNEAQLEKSRLLSDRFSAERPKGSFSTLEIQRTEQGDSAMYLCAWNQEGGLAFFGQGTRLTVV.